The 5 T cell receptor beta chains listed next were all sequenced from one sample in a study of Ad26.COV2.S vaccination and SARS-CoV-2 variants. Treatment: roughly 18 received Ad26.COV2.S at low or high dose, single or two shots; about 5 received placebo; per-sample allocation not given. Material that was analyzed had been drawn on day 63 after the first vaccine or placebo injection. TCRdb keeps only in-frame clones here, not all; method: immunoSEQ multiplex PCR. The sample has 400,000 to 500,000 clones, around 89% seen once. Sequencing used peripheral blood, obtained in a trial of Ad26.COV2.S vaccine versus placebo. The receptors were gathered from a person between 18 and 65 years old who received the Ad26.COV2.S COVID-19 vaccine or a placebo.

This chain links TRBV10-3 with TRBJ2-7, with D tentatively TRBD1 (6 bases). Trimming removed 11 bases at V and 2 bases at J, with 19 bases between. CDR1 and CDR2 (germline): ENHRY, SYGVKD. CDR3 length: 14 residues. The DNA for the CDR3 is TGTGCCTCCTCTCACTTGGGACATCCCTACGAGCAGTACTTC. Its translation is CASSHLGHPYEQYF.

This chain connects TRBV2 to TRBJ1-5; D ambiguous. The CDR3 loop spans 14 amino acids. The germline gives CDR1 SNHLY, CDR2 FYNNEI. V was clipped by 1 base and J by 4 bases, with 8 bases between them. CDR3 region: CASSEEVSNQPQHF. CDR3 sequence (DNA): TGTGCCAGCAGTGAAGAGGTCAGTAATCAGCCCCAGCATTTT.

This chain joins TRBV7-6 and TRBJ1-3; no firm D call. V was clipped by 0 bases and J by 0 bases, with 6 bases between them. CDR3 length: 15 amino acids. Germline CDR1 SGHVS, CDR2 FNYEAQ. Here the CDR3 reads CASSLAGHSGNTIYF. The CDR3 DNA follows: TGTGCCAGCAGCTTAGCAGGCCACTCTGGAAACACCATATATTTT.

The rearrangement links TRBV6-6 to TRBJ2-7; D may be TRBD1 (5 bases). This CDR3 is 14 amino acids long. The germline V gene encodes CDR1 MNHNY and CDR2 SVGAGI (reference sequence). V gave up 2 bases and J gave up 3 bases, with 11 bases separating them. The CDR3 bases are TGTGCCAGCAGTTACCGAGGACAAGACTACGAGCAGTACTTC. It specifies CASSYRGQDYEQYF.

V usage is TRBV12-3 or TRBV12-4 and J usage is TRBJ2-5; 9 bases line up with TRBD2. V trimming: 5 bases; J trimming: 5 bases; junction bases outside the gene matches: 3. The CDR3 extends over 13 amino acids. The CDR3 is CASSPGTSETQYF. CDR3 nucleotides: TGTGCCAGCAGTCCGGGGACTAGCGAGACCCAGTACTTC.